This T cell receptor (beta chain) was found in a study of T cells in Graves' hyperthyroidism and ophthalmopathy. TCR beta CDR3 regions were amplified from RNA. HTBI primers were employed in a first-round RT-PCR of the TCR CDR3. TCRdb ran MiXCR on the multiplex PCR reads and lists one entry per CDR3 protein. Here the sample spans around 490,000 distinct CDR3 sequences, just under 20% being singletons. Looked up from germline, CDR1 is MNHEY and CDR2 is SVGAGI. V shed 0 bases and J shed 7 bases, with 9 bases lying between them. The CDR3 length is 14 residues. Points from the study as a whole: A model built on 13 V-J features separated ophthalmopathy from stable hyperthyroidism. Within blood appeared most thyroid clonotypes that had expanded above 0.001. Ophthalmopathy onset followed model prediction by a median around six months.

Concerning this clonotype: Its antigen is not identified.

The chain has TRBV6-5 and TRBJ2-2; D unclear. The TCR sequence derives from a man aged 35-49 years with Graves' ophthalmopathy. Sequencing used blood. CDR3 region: CASSYSPSGGELFF. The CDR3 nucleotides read TGTGCCAGCAGTTACTCCCCGTCTGGCGGGGAGCTGTTTTTT.